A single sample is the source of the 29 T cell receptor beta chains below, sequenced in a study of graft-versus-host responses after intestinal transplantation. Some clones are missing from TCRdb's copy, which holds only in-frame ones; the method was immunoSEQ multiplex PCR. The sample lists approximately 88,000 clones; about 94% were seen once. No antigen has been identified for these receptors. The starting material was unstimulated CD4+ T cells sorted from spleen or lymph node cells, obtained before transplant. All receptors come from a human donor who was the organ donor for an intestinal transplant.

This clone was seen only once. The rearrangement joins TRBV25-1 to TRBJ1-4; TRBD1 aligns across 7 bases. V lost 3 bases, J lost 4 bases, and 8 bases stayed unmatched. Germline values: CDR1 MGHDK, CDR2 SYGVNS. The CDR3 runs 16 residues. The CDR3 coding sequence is TGTGCCAGCAGTGATTCCACAGGGGATGATAATGAAAAACTGTTTTTT. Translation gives CASSDSTGDDNEKLFF.

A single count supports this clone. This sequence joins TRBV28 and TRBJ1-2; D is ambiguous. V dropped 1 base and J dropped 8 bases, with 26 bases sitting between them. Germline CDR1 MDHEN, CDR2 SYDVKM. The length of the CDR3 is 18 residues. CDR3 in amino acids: CASSLSPGLGSVLSGYTF. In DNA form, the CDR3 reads TGTGCCAGCAGTTTATCCCCAGGATTAGGGTCTGTCCTTTCCGGCTACACCTTC.

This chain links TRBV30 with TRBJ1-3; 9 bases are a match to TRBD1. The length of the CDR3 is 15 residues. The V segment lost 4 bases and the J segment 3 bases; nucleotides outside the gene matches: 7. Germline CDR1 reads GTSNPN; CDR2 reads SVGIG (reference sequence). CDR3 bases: TGTGCCTGGACGGGACAGGGAGGTAGTGGAAACACCATATATTTT. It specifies CAWTGQGGSGNTIYF.

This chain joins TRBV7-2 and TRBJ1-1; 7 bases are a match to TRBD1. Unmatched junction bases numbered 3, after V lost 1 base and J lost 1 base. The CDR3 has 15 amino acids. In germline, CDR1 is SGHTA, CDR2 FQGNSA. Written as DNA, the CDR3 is TGTGCCAGCAGCTTAGGTCGGACAGGGAACACTGAAGCTTTCTTT. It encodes CASSLGRTGNTEAFF.

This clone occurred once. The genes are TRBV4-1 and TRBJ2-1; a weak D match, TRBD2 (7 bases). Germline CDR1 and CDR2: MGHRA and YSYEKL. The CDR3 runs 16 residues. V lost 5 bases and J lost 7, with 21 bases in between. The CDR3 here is CASSWGGAEGMNEQFF. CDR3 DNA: TGCGCCAGCAGCTGGGGGGGGGCAGAGGGAATGAATGAGCAGTTCTTC.

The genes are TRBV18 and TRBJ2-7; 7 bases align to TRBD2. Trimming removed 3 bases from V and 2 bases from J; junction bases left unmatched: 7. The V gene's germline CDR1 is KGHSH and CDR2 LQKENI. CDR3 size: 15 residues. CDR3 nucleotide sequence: TGTGCCAGCTCACCTCGCGGGGAGGGGCCCTACGAGCAGTACTTC. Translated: CASSPRGEGPYEQYF.

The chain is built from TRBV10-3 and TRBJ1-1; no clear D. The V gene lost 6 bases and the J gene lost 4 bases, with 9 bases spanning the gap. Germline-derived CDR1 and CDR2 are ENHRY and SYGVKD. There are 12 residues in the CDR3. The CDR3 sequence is CAISDGTTEAFF. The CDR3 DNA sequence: TGTGCCATCAGCGACGGAACCACTGAAGCTTTCTTT.

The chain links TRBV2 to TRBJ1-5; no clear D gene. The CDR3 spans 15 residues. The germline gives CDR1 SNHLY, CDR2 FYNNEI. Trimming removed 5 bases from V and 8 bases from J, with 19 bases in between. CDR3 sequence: CASSRWAEVREPQHF. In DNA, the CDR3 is TGTGCCAGCAGTCGGTGGGCAGAGGTACGTGAGCCCCAGCATTTT.

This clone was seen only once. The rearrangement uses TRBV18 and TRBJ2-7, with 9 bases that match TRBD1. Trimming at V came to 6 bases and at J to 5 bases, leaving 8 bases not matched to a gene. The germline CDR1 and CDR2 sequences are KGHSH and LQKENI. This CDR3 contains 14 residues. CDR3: CASSPGTGLDEQYF. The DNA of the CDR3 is TGTGCCAGCTCTCCCGGGACAGGGCTCGACGAGCAGTACTTC. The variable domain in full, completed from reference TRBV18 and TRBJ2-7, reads NAGVMQNPRHLVRRRGQEARLRCSPMKGHSHVYWYRQLPEEGLKFMVYLQKENIIDESGMPKERFSAEFPKEGPSILRIQQVVRGDSAAYFCASSPGTGLDEQYFGPGTRLTVT.

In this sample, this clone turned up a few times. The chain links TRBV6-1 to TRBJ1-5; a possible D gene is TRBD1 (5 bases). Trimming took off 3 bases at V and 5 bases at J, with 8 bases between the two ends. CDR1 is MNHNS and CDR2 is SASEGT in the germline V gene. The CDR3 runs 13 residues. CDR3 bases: TGTGCCAGCAGTGATGGGGGGTATCAGCCCCAGCATTTT. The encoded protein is CASSDGGYQPQHF.

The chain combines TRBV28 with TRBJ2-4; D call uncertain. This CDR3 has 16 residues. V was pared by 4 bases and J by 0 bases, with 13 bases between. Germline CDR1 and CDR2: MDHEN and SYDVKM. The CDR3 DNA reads TGTGCCAGCAGTTCGACGGTCACCGTAGCCAAAAACATTCAGTACTTC. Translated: CASSSTVTVAKNIQYF.

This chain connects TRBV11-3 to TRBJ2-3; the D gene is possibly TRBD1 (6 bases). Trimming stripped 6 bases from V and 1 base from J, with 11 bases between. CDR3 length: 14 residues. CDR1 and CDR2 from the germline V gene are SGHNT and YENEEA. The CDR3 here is CASSYRVGTDTQYF. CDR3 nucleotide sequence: TGTGCCAGCAGTTACAGGGTTGGCACAGATACGCAGTATTTT.

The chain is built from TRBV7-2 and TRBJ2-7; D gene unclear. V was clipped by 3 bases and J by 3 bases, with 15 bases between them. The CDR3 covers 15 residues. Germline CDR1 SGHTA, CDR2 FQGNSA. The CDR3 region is CASSFGDGPGYEQYF. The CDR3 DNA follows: TGTGCCAGCAGCTTTGGAGACGGGCCGGGCTACGAGCAGTACTTC.

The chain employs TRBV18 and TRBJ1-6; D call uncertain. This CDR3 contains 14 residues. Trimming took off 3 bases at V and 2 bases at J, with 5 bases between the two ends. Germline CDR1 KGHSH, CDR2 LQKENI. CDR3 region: CASSPGTYNSPLHF. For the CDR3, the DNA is TGTGCCAGCTCACCCGGGACCTATAATTCACCCCTCCACTTT. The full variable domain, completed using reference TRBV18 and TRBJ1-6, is NAGVMQNPRHLVRRRGQEARLRCSPMKGHSHVYWYRQLPEEGLKFMVYLQKENIIDESGMPKERFSAEFPKEGPSILRIQQVVRGDSAAYFCASSPGTYNSPLHFGNGTRLTVT.

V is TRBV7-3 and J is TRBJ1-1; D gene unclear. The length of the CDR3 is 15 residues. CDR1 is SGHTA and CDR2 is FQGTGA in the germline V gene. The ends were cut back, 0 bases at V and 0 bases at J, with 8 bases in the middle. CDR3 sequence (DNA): TGTGCCAGCAGCTTAACGCCGGGCATGAACACTGAAGCTTTCTTT. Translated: CASSLTPGMNTEAFF.

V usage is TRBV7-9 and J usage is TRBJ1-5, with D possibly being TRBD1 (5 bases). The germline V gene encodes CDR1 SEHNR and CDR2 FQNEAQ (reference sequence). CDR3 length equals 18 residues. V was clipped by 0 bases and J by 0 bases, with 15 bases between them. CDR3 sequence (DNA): TGTGCCAGCAGCTTAGCTCGGGGGGGGTCGGATAGCAATCAGCCCCAGCATTTT. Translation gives CASSLARGGSDSNQPQHF.

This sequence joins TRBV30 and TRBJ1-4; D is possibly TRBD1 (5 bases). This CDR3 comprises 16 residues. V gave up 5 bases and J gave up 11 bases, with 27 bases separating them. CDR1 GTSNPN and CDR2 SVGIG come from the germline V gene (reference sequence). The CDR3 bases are TGTGCCTGGGAGTCCGGGACCCAATATATTAGCGGGAAACTGTTTTTT. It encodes CAWESGTQYISGKLFF.

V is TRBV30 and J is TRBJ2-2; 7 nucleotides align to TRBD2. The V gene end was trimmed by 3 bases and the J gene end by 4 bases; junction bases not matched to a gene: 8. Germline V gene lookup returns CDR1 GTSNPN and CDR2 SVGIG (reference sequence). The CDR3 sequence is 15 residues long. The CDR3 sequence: CAWSGLWGGTGELFF. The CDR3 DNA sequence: TGTGCCTGGAGCGGTCTTTGGGGGGGCACCGGGGAGCTGTTTTTT.

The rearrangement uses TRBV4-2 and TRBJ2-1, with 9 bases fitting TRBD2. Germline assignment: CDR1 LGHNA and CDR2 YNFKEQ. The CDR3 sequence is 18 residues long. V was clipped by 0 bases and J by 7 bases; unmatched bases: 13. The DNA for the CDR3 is TGTGCCAGCAGCCAAGATCCTCTGGCGGGGGGGTCAGGGAATGAGCAGTTCTTC. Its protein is CASSQDPLAGGSGNEQFF.

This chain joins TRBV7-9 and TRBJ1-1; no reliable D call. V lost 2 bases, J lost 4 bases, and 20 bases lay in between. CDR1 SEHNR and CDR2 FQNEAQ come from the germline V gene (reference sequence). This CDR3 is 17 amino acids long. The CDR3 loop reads CASSLLLGKKRSTEAFF. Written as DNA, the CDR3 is TGTGCCAGCAGCTTATTATTGGGGAAGAAGCGGAGCACTGAAGCTTTCTTT.

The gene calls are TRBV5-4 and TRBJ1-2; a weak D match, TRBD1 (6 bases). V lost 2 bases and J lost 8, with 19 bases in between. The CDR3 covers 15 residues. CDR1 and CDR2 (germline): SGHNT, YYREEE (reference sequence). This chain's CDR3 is CASSFRPGDLGGYTF. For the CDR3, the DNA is TGTGCCAGCAGCTTTCGACCAGGGGATTTGGGGGGCTACACCTTC.

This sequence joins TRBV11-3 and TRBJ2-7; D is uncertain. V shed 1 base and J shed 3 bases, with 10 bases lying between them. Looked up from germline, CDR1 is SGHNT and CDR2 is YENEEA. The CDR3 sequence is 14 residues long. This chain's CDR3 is CASSLGDKDYEQYF. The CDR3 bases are TGTGCCAGCAGCTTAGGTGACAAAGACTACGAGCAGTACTTC.

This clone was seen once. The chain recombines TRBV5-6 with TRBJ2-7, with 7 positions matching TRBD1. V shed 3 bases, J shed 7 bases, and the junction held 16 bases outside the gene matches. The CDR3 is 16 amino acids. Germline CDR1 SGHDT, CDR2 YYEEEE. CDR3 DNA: TGTGCCAGCAGCTCCTTAAGATCCGGGACAGCTAATGAGCAGTACTTC. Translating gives CASSSLRSGTANEQYF.

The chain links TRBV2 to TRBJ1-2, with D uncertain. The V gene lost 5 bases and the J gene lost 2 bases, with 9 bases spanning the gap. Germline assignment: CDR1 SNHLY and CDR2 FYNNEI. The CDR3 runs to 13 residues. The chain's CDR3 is CASSSPKNYGYTF. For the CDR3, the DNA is TGTGCCAGCAGTTCTCCCAAAAACTATGGCTACACCTTC.

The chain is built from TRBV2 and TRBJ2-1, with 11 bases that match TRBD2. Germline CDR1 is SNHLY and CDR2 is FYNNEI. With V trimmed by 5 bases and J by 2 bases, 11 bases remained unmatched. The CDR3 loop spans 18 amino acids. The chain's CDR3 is CASSLAQTSGGTYNEQFF. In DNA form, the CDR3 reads TGTGCCAGCAGTCTAGCCCAAACTAGCGGGGGCACCTACAATGAGCAGTTCTTC.

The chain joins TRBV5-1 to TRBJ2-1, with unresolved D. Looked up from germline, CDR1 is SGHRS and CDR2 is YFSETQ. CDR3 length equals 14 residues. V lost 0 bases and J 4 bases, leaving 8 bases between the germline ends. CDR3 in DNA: TGCGCCAGCAGCTTGGAACAGACTTACAATGAGCAGTTCTTC. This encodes CASSLEQTYNEQFF.

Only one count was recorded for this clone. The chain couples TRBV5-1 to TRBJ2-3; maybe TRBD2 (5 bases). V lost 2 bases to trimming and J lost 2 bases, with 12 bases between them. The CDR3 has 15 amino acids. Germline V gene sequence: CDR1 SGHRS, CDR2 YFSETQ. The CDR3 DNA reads TGCGCCAGCAGCTTCCGGGAAATTGTCACAGATACGCAGTATTTT. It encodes CASSFREIVTDTQYF.

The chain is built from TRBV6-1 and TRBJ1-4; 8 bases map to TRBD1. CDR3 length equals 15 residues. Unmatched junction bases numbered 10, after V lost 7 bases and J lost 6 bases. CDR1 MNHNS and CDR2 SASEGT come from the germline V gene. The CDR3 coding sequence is TGTGCCAGCACCGCCGGGACAGGTCTTTATGAAAAACTGTTTTTT. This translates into CASTAGTGLYEKLFF.

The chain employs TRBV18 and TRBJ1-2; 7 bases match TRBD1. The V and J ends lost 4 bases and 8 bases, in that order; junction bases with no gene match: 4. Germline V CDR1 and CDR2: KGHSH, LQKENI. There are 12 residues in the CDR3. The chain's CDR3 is CASSRAGGGYTF. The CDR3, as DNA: TGTGCCAGCTCACGGGCAGGGGGAGGCTACACCTTC.